Listed below are T cell receptor beta chains from one sample, sequenced in a study of beta chain features in type 1 diabetes. Libraries were prepared by immunoSEQ multiplex PCR; TCRdb keeps only in-frame clonotypes and omits some of them. In the table there are about 370,000 clones, around 16% of which are singletons. The sequenced material came from naive CD4+ T cells from blood. The receptors here all came from a woman between 18 and 30 years old in good health. Both conserved end residues are part of each CDR3. D genes are given only for firm matches. The listing skips clone size in some rows; elsewhere it reads once, few, many or a size class.

abundance: NA
len: 14
j_gene: TRBJ1-3
v_gene: TRBV30
d_gene: NA
CDR3nt: TGTGCCTGGAGTGTCTCACTCTCTGGAAACACCATATATTTT
CDR3aa: CAWSVSLSGNTIYF

abundance: NA
len: 14
j_gene: TRBJ2-5
v_gene: TRBV9
d_gene: TRBD2
CDR3nt: TGTGCCAGCAGCGTGACTAGCGGCCAAGAGACCCAGTACTTC
CDR3aa: CASSVTSGQETQYF

abundance: NA
len: 11
j_gene: TRBJ2-7
v_gene: TRBV7-9
d_gene: NA
CDR3nt: TGTGCCAGCAGCTTACACTACGAGCAGTACTTC
CDR3aa: CASSLHYEQYF

abundance: few
len: 14
j_gene: TRBJ1-2
v_gene: TRBV5-6
d_gene: NA
CDR3nt: TGTGCCAGCAGCTCCGGGTCCGTTGAGGATGGCTACACCTTC
CDR3aa: CASSSGSVEDGYTF

abundance: few
len: 15
j_gene: TRBJ1-2
v_gene: TRBV7-9
d_gene: TRBD1
CDR3nt: TGTGCCAGCAGCCCACGACAGGGAATCCTCTATGGCTACACCTTC
CDR3aa: CASSPRQGILYGYTF

abundance: few
len: 14
j_gene: TRBJ2-2
v_gene: TRBV30
d_gene: NA
CDR3nt: TGTGCCTGGAGTGCGTCTGTAAACACCGGGGAGCTGTTTTTT
CDR3aa: CAWSASVNTGELFF

abundance: few
len: 14
j_gene: TRBJ1-2
v_gene: TRBV4-2
d_gene: NA
CDR3nt: TGTGCCAGCAGCCAAGATAGGACAGCCTATGGCTACACCTTC
CDR3aa: CASSQDRTAYGYTF

abundance: NA
len: 15
j_gene: TRBJ1-5
v_gene: TRBV23-1
d_gene: TRBD1
CDR3nt: TGCGCCAGCAGTCGACCGGACAGGGGAAGTCAGCCCCAGCATTTT
CDR3aa: CASSRPDRGSQPQHF

abundance: few
len: 12
j_gene: TRBJ2-3
v_gene: TRBV11-1
d_gene: NA
CDR3nt: TGTGCCAGCAGCTTACGGACAGATACGCAGTATTTT
CDR3aa: CASSLRTDTQYF

abundance: NA
len: 11
j_gene: TRBJ1-2
v_gene: TRBV20-1
d_gene: TRBD1
CDR3nt: TGCAGTGCTACAGGGGGCAATGGCTACACCTTC
CDR3aa: CSATGGNGYTF

abundance: NA
len: 17
j_gene: TRBJ2-3
v_gene: TRBV9
d_gene: TRBD2
CDR3nt: TGTGCCAGCAGCTCGAGGACTAGCGGAACTAGCACAGATACGCAGTATTTT
CDR3aa: CASSSRTSGTSTDTQYF

abundance: NA
len: 13
j_gene: TRBJ2-3
v_gene: TRBV29-1
d_gene: NA
CDR3nt: TGCAGCGTTGGGGGGACTGGCACAGATACGCAGTATTTT
CDR3aa: CSVGGTGTDTQYF

abundance: few
len: 14
j_gene: TRBJ2-7
v_gene: TRBV4-3
d_gene: TRBD1
CDR3nt: TGCGCCAGCAGCTTCAGGGACAGCTCCTACGAGCAGTACTTC
CDR3aa: CASSFRDSSYEQYF

abundance: few
len: 13
j_gene: TRBJ2-3
v_gene: TRBV29-1
d_gene: TRBD1
CDR3nt: TGCAGCGTTGAATCACAGGGGGCAGATACGCAGTATTTT
CDR3aa: CSVESQGADTQYF

abundance: NA
len: 15
j_gene: TRBJ1-2
v_gene: TRBV28
d_gene: TRBD1
CDR3nt: TGTGCCAGCAGTTTACCCTCGGGACAGGGGAGAGGCTACACCTTC
CDR3aa: CASSLPSGQGRGYTF

abundance: few
len: 16
j_gene: TRBJ2-1
v_gene: TRBV19
d_gene: TRBD2
CDR3nt: TGTGCCAGTAGTATTCTAGCGGGCGTGCGTCACAATGAGCAGTTCTTC
CDR3aa: CASSILAGVRHNEQFF

abundance: NA
len: 12
j_gene: TRBJ2-5
v_gene: TRBV30
d_gene: NA
CDR3nt: TGTGCCTGGAGTGTACGTCGGGAGACCCAGTACTTC
CDR3aa: CAWSVRRETQYF

abundance: few
len: 15
j_gene: TRBJ1-5
v_gene: TRBV7-8
d_gene: TRBD1
CDR3nt: TGTGCCAGCAGCTTAGTCACAGGGGGCGCGCAGCCCCAGCATTTT
CDR3aa: CASSLVTGGAQPQHF

abundance: few
len: 15
j_gene: TRBJ2-3
v_gene: TRBV18
d_gene: TRBD1
CDR3nt: TGTGCCAGCTCACAAAGGACAGGGGGCCAAGATACGCAGTATTTT
CDR3aa: CASSQRTGGQDTQYF

abundance: few
len: 13
j_gene: TRBJ2-1
v_gene: TRBV27
d_gene: TRBD2
CDR3nt: TGTGCCAGCAGTTCCCCCGGGAGGGCAGAGCAGTTCTTC
CDR3aa: CASSSPGRAEQFF

abundance: few
len: 14
j_gene: TRBJ2-7
v_gene: TRBV7-9
d_gene: NA
CDR3nt: TGTGCCAGCAGCTTAGCAAGCGGTGCCTACGAGCAGTACTTC
CDR3aa: CASSLASGAYEQYF

abundance: few
len: 15
j_gene: TRBJ2-7
v_gene: TRBV28
d_gene: NA
CDR3nt: TGTGCCAGCAGTTTAGAGGACAGAGTGCACTACGAGCAGTACTTC
CDR3aa: CASSLEDRVHYEQYF

abundance: few
len: 14
j_gene: TRBJ2-7
v_gene: TRBV5-1
d_gene: TRBD1
CDR3nt: TGCGCCAGCAGCCCGAGACAGGGGGCCTACGAGCAGTACTTC
CDR3aa: CASSPRQGAYEQYF

abundance: NA
len: 14
j_gene: TRBJ1-3
v_gene: TRBV6-6
d_gene: NA
CDR3nt: TGTGCCAGCAGTTACTCGAGGGGGGGTCACACCATATATTTT
CDR3aa: CASSYSRGGHTIYF

abundance: few
len: 17
j_gene: TRBJ2-7
v_gene: TRBV28
d_gene: NA
CDR3nt: TGTGCCAGCAGCCCATCCGCCGCGCCGGGGAGGTACTACGAGCAGTACTTC
CDR3aa: CASSPSAAPGRYYEQYF

abundance: NA
len: 15
j_gene: TRBJ2-1
v_gene: TRBV19
d_gene: TRBD1
CDR3nt: TGTGCCAGTAGCACGGCGAGGGGGCGGAGAAATGAGCAGTTCTTC
CDR3aa: CASSTARGRRNEQFF

abundance: few
len: 14
j_gene: TRBJ2-5
v_gene: TRBV21-1
d_gene: NA
CDR3nt: TGTGCCAGCAGCAAACGGGTCCTCCAAGAGACCCAGTACTTC
CDR3aa: CASSKRVLQETQYF

abundance: NA
len: 14
j_gene: TRBJ2-3
v_gene: TRBV7-9
d_gene: NA
CDR3nt: TGTGCCAGCAGCTCGACAGGTAGCACAGATACGCAGTATTTT
CDR3aa: CASSSTGSTDTQYF